This T cell receptor (beta chain) originates from a study of cytomegalovirus exposure and HLA in healthy donors. Across the study: Earlier findings included roughly 100 million unique TCR beta sequences obtained from about 180 million T cells. Overall study results and limits: An ancestry cluster, one associated with Asian ancestry, reportedly showed fewer N-insertions than the roughly 670-donor mean in a later analysis. Presence/absence analyses rested on an assumption that sequencing depth was roughly uniform across donors.

The PCR contained 60 Vbeta and 13 Jbeta primers. Assay: immunoSEQ multiplex PCR; the TCRdb copy retains only in-frame clones and omits some. The sample lists about 160,000 clones, roughly 84% occurring once. In the case of this clone: As yet, its antigen is unknown.

CDR3 length equals 16 residues. Germline V gives CDR1 SQVTM, CDR2 ANQGSEA. The V gene end was trimmed by 7 bases and the J gene end by 3 bases; junction bases not matched to a gene: 11. This sequence joins TRBV29-1 and TRBJ1-3; TRBD1 agrees at 11 bases. The sample consisted of PBMCs. This TCR was recovered from a young man in good health and CMV-seronegative. CDR3 coding DNA: TGCAGCGCCGGGACAGGGGGGTTTAGATATGGAAACACCATATATTTT. The encoded protein is CSAGTGGFRYGNTIYF.